This T cell receptor (beta chain) appears in the sequencing data of a study of T cell responses to AZD1222 COVID-19 vaccine. This clone has a single count. Its antigen is not known. Study-level results: Repertoires were obtained solely post-peak T cell response. Donors were largely white British and mainly female; clonal diversity was possibly underestimated. The study reported that nearly half of spike-specific TCRs target unmutated variant regions. Recipients of AZD1222 seropositive at baseline numbered only six or seven.

The V gene lost 4 bases and the J gene lost 4 bases, with 13 bases spanning the gap. The CDR3 contains 14 residues. Germline assignment: CDR1 LGHDT and CDR2 YNNKEL (reference sequence). Assay: immunoSEQ multiplex PCR; the TCRdb copy retains only in-frame clones and omits some. Found here are about 120,000 clones, roughly 90% of them singletons; the top ten hold about 3.7%. V usage is TRBV3-1 (or the pseudogene TRBV3-2) and J usage is TRBJ1-1; D is undetermined. The sample was peripheral blood, taken on day 0 of AZD1222 vaccination. The sequence was collected from an adult in good health. The CDR3 sequence: CASSLSISGTEAFF. The CDR3 DNA reads as TGTGCCAGCAGCCTTTCCATTAGCGGCACTGAAGCTTTCTTT.